A selection of T cell receptor beta chains follows, all from one sample in a study of shared clonotypes between healthy human individuals. Here immunoSEQ multiplex PCR was the method, and the copy in TCRdb shows in-frame clones only, minus some. The table records roughly 2.5 million clones, around nine tenths of them present only once. Sequencing input: naive CD4+ T cells sorted from blood. Receptor source: a man younger than 35 in good health. Both conserved end residues are part of each CDR3. D genes are given only for firm matches. The size field is filled for only some rows; it gives once, few, many or a size class.

CDR3aa: CASSSSGQRTYEQYF; CDR3nt: NA; len: 15; v_gene: TRBV6-6; d_gene: NA; j_gene: TRBJ2-7; abundance: NA
CDR3aa: CASSLLGGTGVETQYF; CDR3nt: TGTGCCAGCAGCCTCTTAGGGGGGACAGGGGTCGAGACCCAGTACTTC; len: 16; v_gene: TRBV9; d_gene: TRBD1; j_gene: TRBJ2-5; abundance: NA
CDR3aa: CASSAGTSGYNEQFF; CDR3nt: TGCGCCAGCAGTGCCGGGACTAGCGGTTACAATGAGCAGTTCTTC; len: 15; v_gene: TRBV5-1; d_gene: TRBD2; j_gene: TRBJ2-1; abundance: NA
CDR3aa: CASSSLTGGSYNEQFF; CDR3nt: TGTGCCAGCAGTTCCCTAACAGGGGGAAGCTACAATGAGCAGTTCTTC; len: 16; v_gene: TRBV28; d_gene: TRBD1; j_gene: TRBJ2-1; abundance: NA
CDR3aa: CASSLVYRDTEAFF; CDR3nt: TGTGCCAGCAGCTTAGTTTACAGGGACACTGAAGCTTTCTTT; len: 14; v_gene: TRBV7-2; d_gene: NA; j_gene: TRBJ1-1; abundance: NA
CDR3aa: CASSDRDSPAKNIQYF; CDR3nt: TGTGCCAGCAGTGACCGGGACAGCCCAGCCAAAAACATTCAGTACTTC; len: 16; v_gene: TRBV6-1; d_gene: TRBD1; j_gene: TRBJ2-4; abundance: NA
CDR3aa: CASDGTSYNSPLHF; CDR3nt: TGTGCCAGCGACGGGACCTCCTATAATTCACCCCTCCACTTT; len: 14; v_gene: TRBV28; d_gene: NA; j_gene: TRBJ1-6; abundance: NA
CDR3aa: CSAGGQNYGYTF; CDR3nt: TGCAGCGCTGGGGGACAAAACTATGGCTACACCTTC; len: 12; v_gene: TRBV29-1; d_gene: NA; j_gene: TRBJ1-2; abundance: NA
CDR3aa: CASSTRVGMRTDEQYF; CDR3nt: TGCGCCAGCAGCACGCGAGTAGGAATGAGGACAGACGAGCAGTACTTC; len: 16; v_gene: TRBV5-1; d_gene: NA; j_gene: TRBJ2-7; abundance: NA
CDR3aa: CASSVSSYNSPLHF; CDR3nt: TGTGCCAGCTCGGTGAGCTCCTATAATTCACCCCTCCACTTT; len: 14; v_gene: TRBV6-5; d_gene: NA; j_gene: TRBJ1-6; abundance: NA
CDR3aa: CASSETGTSGIEQYF; CDR3nt: TGTGCCAGCAGTGAAACCGGGACTAGCGGGATTGAGCAGTACTTC; len: 15; v_gene: TRBV25-1; d_gene: TRBD2; j_gene: TRBJ2-7; abundance: NA
CDR3aa: CASSYGGNYGYTF; CDR3nt: TGTGCCAGCAGTTATGGAGGGAACTATGGCTACACCTTC; len: 13; v_gene: TRBV6-5; d_gene: NA; j_gene: TRBJ1-2; abundance: NA
CDR3aa: CAWAGAISNSPLHF; CDR3nt: TGTGCCTGGGCAGGGGCTATTAGCAATTCACCCCTCCACTTT; len: 14; v_gene: TRBV30; d_gene: NA; j_gene: TRBJ1-6; abundance: NA
CDR3aa: CASSKGTRTRREETQYF; CDR3nt: TGTGCCAGCAGTAAGGGGACTCGGACCCGACGCGAAGAGACCCAGTACTTC; len: 17; v_gene: TRBV7-9; d_gene: NA; j_gene: TRBJ2-5; abundance: NA
CDR3aa: CASSEPGTALETQYF; CDR3nt: TGTGCCAGCAGTGAACCGGGGACGGCCTTGGAGACCCAGTACTTC; len: 15; v_gene: TRBV2; d_gene: NA; j_gene: TRBJ2-5; abundance: NA
CDR3aa: CAISRGLAGSTDTQYF; CDR3nt: TGTGCCATCAGCCGGGGACTAGCGGGTAGCACAGATACGCAGTATTTT; len: 16; v_gene: TRBV10-3; d_gene: TRBD2; j_gene: TRBJ2-3; abundance: NA
CDR3aa: CAISEYGGSTDTQYF; CDR3nt: TGTGCCATCAGTGAGTATGGAGGGAGCACAGATACGCAGTATTTT; len: 15; v_gene: TRBV10-3; d_gene: NA; j_gene: TRBJ2-3; abundance: NA
CDR3aa: CASSWTDINEQFF; CDR3nt: TGTGCCAGCAGCTGGACAGATATCAATGAGCAGTTCTTC; len: 13; v_gene: TRBV5-6; d_gene: NA; j_gene: TRBJ2-1; abundance: NA
CDR3aa: CASSPSGQGARGAFF; CDR3nt: TGTGCCAGCTCACCCAGTGGCCAGGGGGCACGGGGAGCTTTCTTT; len: 15; v_gene: TRBV18; d_gene: TRBD1; j_gene: TRBJ1-1; abundance: few
CDR3aa: CASSFASQGADYNYGYTF; CDR3nt: TGCGCCAGCAGCTTTGCATCACAGGGCGCGGACTATAACTATGGCTACACCTTC; len: 18; v_gene: TRBV5-1; d_gene: NA; j_gene: TRBJ1-2; abundance: NA